This TCR beta chain was sequenced during a study of cytotoxic CD8 clonotypes in ibrutinib-treated CLL. Whole-study context: In all, roughly twelve patients were relapsed/refractory, some 14 were treatment-naive and roughly 18 were IGHV unmutated. Median treatment time before response sampling was eleven to twelve months, range 6 to 36. Responses: 24 partial, 2 complete; after median roughly 68 months, around 15 stayed remitted, around 12 progressed. Overall study findings and caveats: Age-matched healthy donor levels were exceeded by baseline clonality, which tracked circulating CD8+ T-cell counts.

Clones were sequenced by immunoSEQ multiplex PCR, and TCRdb holds only the in-frame ones, with some missing. The table includes just over 200,000 clones, 70% detected once. V lost 2 bases and J lost 3, with 11 bases in between. CDR3 length equals 15 residues. From germline, CDR1 is SEHNR and CDR2 FQNEAQ (reference sequence). This clone was observed once. The antigen is undetermined. J is TRBJ1-5 and V is TRBV7-9; D is uncertain. The sequence was obtained from a human donor with chronic lymphocytic leukemia. The sequencing here drew on PBMCs, taken after 12 months of ibrutinib treatment. CDR3 region: CASSLLGVTNQPQHF. CDR3 in DNA: TGTGCCAGCAGCTTACTTGGGGTGACCAATCAGCCCCAGCATTTT.